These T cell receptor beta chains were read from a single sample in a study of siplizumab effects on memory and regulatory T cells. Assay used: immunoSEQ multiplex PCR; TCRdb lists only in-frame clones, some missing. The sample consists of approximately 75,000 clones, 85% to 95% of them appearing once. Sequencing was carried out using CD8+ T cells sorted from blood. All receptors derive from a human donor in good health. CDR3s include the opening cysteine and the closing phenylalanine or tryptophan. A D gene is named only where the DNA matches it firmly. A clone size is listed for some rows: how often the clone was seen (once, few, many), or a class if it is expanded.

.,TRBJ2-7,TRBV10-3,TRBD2,CAIGTSGGNPYEQYF,TGTGCCATCGGGACTAGCGGGGGGAACCCCTACGAGCAGTACTTC
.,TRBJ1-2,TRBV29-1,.,CSAGPYGYTF,TGCAGCGCCGGACCCTATGGCTACACCTTC
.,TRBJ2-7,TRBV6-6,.,CASSYTAGQTYEQYF,TGTGCCAGCAGTTACACGGCAGGACAAACCTACGAGCAGTACTTC
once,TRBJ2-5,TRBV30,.,CAWSGGSIQETQYF,TGTGCCTGGAGTGGAGGTAGTATCCAAGAGACCCAGTACTTC
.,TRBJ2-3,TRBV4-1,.,CASSQVAVGADTQYF,TGCGCCAGCAGCCAAGTGGCGGTCGGGGCAGATACGCAGTATTTT
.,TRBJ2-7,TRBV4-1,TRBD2,CASSQEEGGRDEQYF,TGCGCCAGCAGCCAAGAAGAGGGAGGGAGGGACGAGCAGTACTTC
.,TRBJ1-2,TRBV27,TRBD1,CASRGPGQGAVYGYTF,TGTGCCAGCAGGGGACCGGGACAGGGGGCGGTCTATGGCTACACCTTC
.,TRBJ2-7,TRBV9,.,CASSVEAVERNEQYF,TGTGCCAGCAGCGTGGAAGCGGTGGAGAGGAACGAGCAGTACTTC
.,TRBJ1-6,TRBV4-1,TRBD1,CASSYPGQESPLHF,TGCGCCAGCAGCTACCCGGGACAGGAGTCACCCCTCCACTTT
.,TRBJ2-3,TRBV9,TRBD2,CASSVSGGATDTQYF,TGTGCCAGCAGCGTTAGCGGGGGGGCCACAGATACGCAGTATTTT
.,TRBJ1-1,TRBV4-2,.,CASSQESVARPYPKAFF,TGTGCCAGCAGCCAAGAGTCGGTGGCCAGGCCCTACCCTAAAGCTTTCTTT
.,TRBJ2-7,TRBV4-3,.,CASSQDRGTPTYEQYF,TGCGCCAGCAGCCAAGATCGGGGGACACCGACCTACGAGCAGTACTTC
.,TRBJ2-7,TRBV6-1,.,CASSPRGYEQYF,TGTGCCAGCAGTCCGCGAGGCTACGAGCAGTACTTC
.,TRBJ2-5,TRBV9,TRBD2,CASSVSGGLIETQYF,TGTGCCAGCAGCGTTAGCGGGGGGTTGATAGAGACCCAGTACTTC
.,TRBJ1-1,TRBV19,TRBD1,CASAGTGSGGDTEAFF,TGTGCCAGTGCCGGGACAGGAAGCGGGGGGGACACTGAAGCTTTCTTT
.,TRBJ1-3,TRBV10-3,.,CAISAGEENTIYF,TGTGCCATCAGTGCAGGGGAAGAAAACACCATATATTTT
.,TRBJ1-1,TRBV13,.,CASSLDPAMNTEAFF,TGTGCCAGCAGTCTGGATCCGGCGATGAACACTGAAGCTTTCTTT
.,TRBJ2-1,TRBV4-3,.,CASSQDRYLGNEQFF,TGCGCCAGCAGCCAAGATCGGTACTTAGGGAATGAGCAGTTCTTC
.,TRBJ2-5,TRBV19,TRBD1,CASSISGTGGIETQYF,TGTGCCAGTAGTATATCTGGAACAGGGGGCATCGAGACCCAGTACTTC
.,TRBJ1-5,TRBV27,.,CASSLSGDNQPQHF,TGTGCCAGCAGTTTATCCGGGGATAATCAGCCCCAGCATTTT
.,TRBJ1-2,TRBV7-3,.,CASSGGAYGYTF,TGTGCCAGCAGCGGTGGGGCCTATGGCTACACCTTC
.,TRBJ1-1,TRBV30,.,CAWRWGAGDTEAFF,TGTGCCTGGAGGTGGGGGGCGGGGGACACTGAAGCTTTCTTT
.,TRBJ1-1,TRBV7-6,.,CASSLSRATEAFF,TGTGCCAGCAGCTTATCACGGGCCACTGAAGCTTTCTTT
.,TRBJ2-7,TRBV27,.,CASSPLSEEQYF,TGTGCCAGCAGCCCCTTAAGTGAGGAGCAGTACTTC
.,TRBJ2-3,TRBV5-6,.,CASMKGRATDTQYF,TGTGCCAGCATGAAGGGGAGAGCCACAGATACGCAGTATTTT
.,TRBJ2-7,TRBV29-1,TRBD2,CSVELRGVPYEQYF,TGCAGCGTTGAACTGCGGGGGGTCCCCTACGAGCAGTACTTC
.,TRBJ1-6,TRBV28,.,CASSLLGESPLHF,TGTGCCAGCAGTCTGCTAGGGGAATCACCCCTCCACTTT
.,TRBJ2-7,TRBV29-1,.,CSVDEGDGSYEQYF,TGCAGCGTTGACGAGGGGGACGGCTCCTACGAGCAGTACTTC
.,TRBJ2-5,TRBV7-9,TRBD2,CASSLGVSGETQYF,TGTGCCAGCAGCTTAGGCGTTAGCGGGGAGACCCAGTACTTC
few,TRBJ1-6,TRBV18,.,CASSPGDPWDSPLHF,TGTGCCAGCTCACCAGGGGACCCGTGGGATTCACCCCTCCACTTT
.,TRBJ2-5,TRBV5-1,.,CASSLGHNQETQYF,TGCGCCAGCAGCTTGGGACACAACCAAGAGACCCAGTACTTC
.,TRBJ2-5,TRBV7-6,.,CASSLGTGPYQETQYF,TGTGCCAGCAGCTTAGGCACGGGGCCCTACCAGGAGACCCAGTACTTC
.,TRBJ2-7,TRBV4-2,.,CASSQDQGGYEQYF,TGTGCCAGCAGCCAAGATCAAGGGGGATACGAGCAGTACTTC
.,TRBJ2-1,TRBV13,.,CASSFRLYNEQFF,TGTGCCAGCAGCTTTCGACTCTACAATGAGCAGTTCTTC
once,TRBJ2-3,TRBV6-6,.,CASRMLRPYTDTQYF,TGTGCCAGCAGGATGCTACGCCCTTACACAGATACGCAGTATTTT
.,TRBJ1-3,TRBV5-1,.,CASSLGGGNTIYF,TGCGCCAGCAGCTTGGGAGGTGGAAACACCATATATTTT
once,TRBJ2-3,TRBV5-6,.,CASSMPDHDLYTDTQYF,TGTGCCAGCAGTATGCCGGATCATGATCTATACACAGATACGCAGTATTTT
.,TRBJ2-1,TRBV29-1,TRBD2,CSVEGTSGGSFNEQFF,TGCAGCGTTGAAGGGACTAGCGGGGGTAGCTTCAATGAGCAGTTCTTC
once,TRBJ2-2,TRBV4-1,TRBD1,CASSPTGLGNTGELFF,TGCGCCAGCAGCCCGACAGGGTTAGGCAACACCGGGGAGCTGTTTTTT
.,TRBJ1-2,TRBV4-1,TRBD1,CASSQITGGLYGYTF,TGCGCCAGCAGCCAAATAACAGGGGGCCTATATGGCTACACCTTC
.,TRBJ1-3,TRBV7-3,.,CASGMGSGNTIYF,TGTGCCAGCGGCATGGGCTCTGGAAACACCATATATTTT
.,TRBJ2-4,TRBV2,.,CASSDGLRAKNIQYF,TGTGCCAGCTCTGACGGTCTTAGGGCCAAAAACATTCAGTACTTC
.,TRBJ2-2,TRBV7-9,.,CASSPDTGELFF,TGTGCCAGCAGCCCGGATACCGGGGAGCTGTTTTTT
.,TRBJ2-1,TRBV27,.,CATAPQGVDSYNEQFF,TGTGCCACCGCCCCTCAGGGTGTCGACTCCTACAATGAGCAGTTCTTC